In this sample, the clone carrying this T cell receptor (beta chain) turned up many times. This record comes from a study of identical twins. Using its own MiXCR run on the 5' RACE reads, TCRdb lists one record per CDR3 protein. Among just over 450,000 distinct CDR3 sequences listed, 12% to 15% were seen once. These records were also assigned to another study, of yellow fever vaccine responses in identical twins.

The sample was CD4+ T cells sorted from blood. This clonotype originated in a woman younger than 30 in good health.

The DNA for the CDR3 is TGCGCCAGCAGCTTGGGCCAGACTGGGACCTACGAGCAGTACTTC. Translated, it gives CASSLGQTGTYEQYF. The chain recombines TRBV5-1 with TRBJ2-7; D unclear. The CDR3 has 15 residues. From germline, CDR1 is SGHRS and CDR2 YFSETQ. Trimming pared 0 bases from V and 2 bases from J, leaving 12 bases between.